This TCR beta chain was sequenced in a study of T-cell reconstitution after alpha-beta-depleted transplantation in children. This clonotype was seen more than once but under ten times. The antigen remains unidentified. A library of TCRbeta sequences, prepared with unique molecular identifiers, was generated. Using its own MiXCR run on the PCR reads, TCRdb lists one record per CDR3 protein. The table includes some 200,000 distinct CDR3 sequences, about 8.7% detected once. General study findings and limits: Some patients showed high day-60 TCRbeta diversity, which derived from surviving recipient T cells and thymic progenitors. Alpha-beta T cells about two months after transplant reportedly derived from several hundred expanded graft clones. Fresh T-cell production supplied most of the T-cell counts and diversity seen one year after transplant.

The source of this sequence is a male patient between 2 and 15 years old who had a stem cell transplant for acute myeloid leukemia, so the T cells may come from the graft donor. Material: PBMCs, mostly from graft donor cells, obtained 360 days after TCRalphabeta/CD19-depleted stem cell transplant.

The CDR3 region has the DNA TGTGCCAGTAGTATGAGGGTAGCGGGACCTGATACGCAGTATTTT. Amino acids: CASSMRVAGPDTQYF. V and J are TRBV19 and TRBJ2-3; 8 positions agree with TRBD2. The CDR3 loop spans 15 amino acids. The germline V gene encodes CDR1 LNHDA and CDR2 SQIVND (reference sequence). V was clipped by 3 bases and J by 6 bases; unmatched bases: 8.